This TCR beta chain was sequenced in a study of cytomegalovirus exposure and HLA in healthy donors. The CDR3 is 15 amino acids. The germline V and J ends were trimmed by 4 bases and 5 bases, with 16 bases remaining between them. Per germline, CDR1 KGHSH and CDR2 LQKENI. The PCR had 60 Vbeta and 13 Jbeta primers. TCRdb's table, derived via immunoSEQ multiplex PCR, lists solely in-frame clones and lacks some. The table lists 150,000 to 200,000 clones. This rearrangement joins TRBV18 to TRBJ2-3, with D perhaps TRBD2 (5 bases). This clonotype was obtained from a man aged 25 to 45 in good health and CMV-seronegative. The sequenced material came from PBMCs. In nucleotides, the CDR3 is TGTGCCAGCTCACAGACACCCGGAGGTGGAGATACGCAGTATTTT. Translating it yields CASSQTPGGGDTQYF.